This TCR beta chain was sequenced in a study of T-cell memory formation after mild COVID-19. This clonotype was seen a few times. This CDR3 spans 16 amino acids. The V gene's germline CDR1 is SEHNR and CDR2 FQNEAQ (reference sequence). Deletions cut 5 bases from V and 0 bases from J, with 14 bases between. TCRdb fed the 5' RACE reads into MiXCR, producing one record per CDR3 protein. The repertoire holds roughly 120,000 distinct CDR3 sequences, with over 20% as singletons. This clonotype was sampled from a man aged 18 to 29 who had mild COVID-19 (a few samples of this study predate the infection). Cell type and time point are not known. Sequenced sample: PBMCs or a T cell subset sorted from them (not recorded which). The chain couples TRBV7-9 to TRBJ2-4, with D possibly matching TRBD2 (5 bases). CDR3 residues: CASSPTSGLAKNIQYF. CDR3 coding DNA: TGTGCCAGCAGCCCCACTTCGGGATTAGCCAAAAACATTCAGTACTTC.